This T cell receptor (beta chain) emerged from a study of blood T cell repertoires in COVID-19. Study at large: Collection of acute and convalescent COVID-19 samples took place in the United States, Italy and Spain. The analysed material was cDNA or gDNA that came from T cells, B-cell-depleted T cells, or PBMCs.

Source study methods: How many nucleated cells were present was estimated from reference gene primer amplification. The protocol was immunoSEQ multiplex PCR, while the TCRdb copy is restricted to in-frame clones and leaves out a portion. V and J calls plus clone size are reproduced from that table; the DNA served to infer D and trimming. The table shows under 90,000 clones, with 75% to 90% occurring only once. Germline lookup yields CDR1 SGHTS and CDR2 YDEGEE. Trimming pared 1 base from V and 0 bases from J, leaving 5 bases between. The length of the CDR3 is 14 residues. The gene calls are TRBV5-8 and TRBJ1-3; no reliable D call. This TCR was recovered from a woman of 80 years or more with active or convalescent COVID-19. The sequencing input was peripheral blood. CDR3 amino acids: CASSLFHSGNTIYF. CDR3 sequence (DNA): TGTGCCAGCAGCTTGTTTCACTCTGGAAACACCATATATTTT. Supplemented by reference TRBV5-8 and TRBJ1-3, the full variable domain reads EAGVTQSPTHLIKTRGQQATLRCSPISGHTSVYWYQQALGLGLQFLLWYDEGEERNRGNFPPRFSGRQFPNYSSELNVNALELEDSALYLCASSLFHSGNTIYFGEGSWLTVV.